A selection of T cell receptor beta chains follows, all from one sample in a study of T cell responses to AZD1222 COVID-19 vaccine. Assay: immunoSEQ multiplex PCR; the TCRdb copy retains only in-frame clones and omits some. The profile shows 150,000 to 200,000 clones, over 75% of them singletons. The sample in question was peripheral blood, obtained on day 0 of AZD1222 vaccination. Receptor source: an adult in good health. The CDR3 runs from the conserved cysteine through the conserved F or W. D genes are given only for firm matches. Rows give clone size only sometimes, using once, few, many, or a class for an expanded clone.

J: TRBJ1-5
V: TRBV5-6
size: .
D: .
CDR3: CASSLGGGQPQHF
DNA: TGTGCCAGCAGCTTGGGGGGCGGGCAGCCCCAGCATTTT

J: TRBJ1-2
V: TRBV19
size: .
D: .
CDR3: CDGRGGRGYTF
DNA: TGTGATGGGAGAGGGGGTCGCGGCTACACCTTC

J: TRBJ2-7
V: TRBV11-2
size: few
D: TRBD1
CDR3: CASSLGTGTYEQYF
DNA: TGTGCCAGCAGCTTAGGGACAGGGACCTACGAGCAGTACTTC

J: TRBJ2-2
V: TRBV12-3/TRBV12-4
size: .
D: .
CDR3: CASSLWVTGELFF
DNA: TGTGCCAGCAGTTTATGGGTGACCGGGGAGCTGTTTTTT

J: TRBJ1-1
V: TRBV7-9
size: .
D: .
CDR3: CASSFPLKVPMNTEAFF
DNA: TGTGCCAGCAGCTTCCCTCTCAAGGTCCCCATGAACACTGAAGCTTTCTTT

J: TRBJ1-4
V: TRBV2
size: .
D: .
CDR3: CASSEPRLATNEKLFF
DNA: TGTGCCAGCAGTGAACCGAGATTAGCAACTAATGAAAAACTGTTTTTT

J: TRBJ2-7
V: TRBV13
size: .
D: TRBD2
CDR3: CASTHDNGGGEQYF
DNA: TGTGCCAGCACCCACGACAACGGGGGGGGAGAGCAGTACTTC

J: TRBJ1-1
V: TRBV7-9
size: .
D: .
CDR3: CASSLAGFTETEAFF
DNA: TGTGCCAGCAGCTTAGCAGGGTTTACGGAAACTGAAGCTTTCTTT

J: TRBJ1-4
V: TRBV11-2
size: .
D: .
CDR3: CASSFGPGGEKLFF
DNA: TGTGCCAGCAGCTTCGGACCTGGGGGTGAAAAACTGTTTTTT

J: TRBJ1-2
V: TRBV19
size: .
D: .
CDR3: CASSIVGMYDNYGYTF
DNA: TGTGCCAGTAGTATAGTCGGGATGTATGACAACTATGGCTACACCTTC

J: TRBJ2-7
V: TRBV9
size: .
D: TRBD1
CDR3: CASSVGQGTIYEQYF
DNA: TGTGCCAGCAGCGTAGGACAGGGGACAATTTACGAGCAGTACTTC

J: TRBJ2-5
V: TRBV6-5
size: .
D: .
CDR3: CASPDLKTQYF
DNA: TGTGCCAGCCCCGACCTGAAGACCCAGTACTTC

J: TRBJ2-3
V: TRBV4-2
size: .
D: TRBD2
CDR3: CASSQDQLAGTDTQYF
DNA: TGTGCCAGCAGCCAAGATCAGCTAGCGGGCACAGATACGCAGTATTTT

J: TRBJ2-7
V: TRBV28
size: .
D: .
CDR3: CASSIAAPYEQYF
DNA: TGTGCCAGCAGTATAGCGGCCCCCTACGAGCAGTACTTC

J: TRBJ2-7
V: TRBV11-2
size: .
D: TRBD2
CDR3: CASSLTSGYYEQYF
DNA: TGTGCCAGCAGCTTAACTAGCGGGTACTACGAGCAGTACTTC

J: TRBJ2-3
V: TRBV6-5
size: .
D: .
CDR3: CASSYAESTDTQYF
DNA: TGTGCCAGCAGTTACGCGGAAAGCACAGATACGCAGTATTTT

J: TRBJ1-1
V: TRBV7-3
size: once
D: TRBD1
CDR3: CASSLTPTGSGTEAFF
DNA: TGTGCCAGCAGCTTAACGCCGACAGGGAGCGGCACTGAAGCTTTCTTT

J: TRBJ2-2
V: TRBV9
size: .
D: .
CDR3: CASSLAVNTGELFF
DNA: TGTGCCAGCAGCCTGGCGGTAAACACCGGGGAGCTGTTTTTT

J: TRBJ1-2
V: TRBV19
size: .
D: .
CDR3: CATRRGDATNYGYTF
DNA: TGTGCCACCAGGAGGGGAGATGCCACAAACTATGGCTACACCTTC

J: TRBJ1-2
V: TRBV18
size: .
D: .
CDR3: CASSPPRGNYGYTF
DNA: TGTGCCAGCTCACCACCGAGGGGAAACTATGGCTACACCTTC

J: TRBJ1-1
V: TRBV7-9
size: .
D: .
CDR3: CASSRVVNTEAFF
DNA: TGTGCCAGCAGCCGCGTCGTGAACACTGAAGCTTTCTTT

J: TRBJ1-2
V: TRBV6-6
size: .
D: .
CDR3: CASSYLAPMDGYTF
DNA: TGTGCCAGCAGTTACCTTGCACCAATGGATGGCTACACCTTC

J: TRBJ1-6
V: TRBV28
size: .
D: .
CDR3: CASSLLVGQENSPLHF
DNA: TGTGCCAGCAGTTTACTAGTCGGGCAGGAAAATTCACCCCTCCACTTT

J: TRBJ2-7
V: TRBV6-5
size: once
D: TRBD1
CDR3: CASSPRDRVREQYF
DNA: TGTGCCAGCAGCCCCCGGGACAGGGTACGCGAGCAGTACTTC

J: TRBJ2-2
V: TRBV11-2
size: few
D: .
CDR3: CASSLAGPTGELFF
DNA: TGTGCCAGCAGCTTAGCCGGGCCCACCGGGGAGCTGTTTTTT

J: TRBJ2-7
V: TRBV28
size: .
D: .
CDR3: CASSLVAGIYEQYF
DNA: TGTGCCAGCAGTTTAGTCGCAGGTATCTACGAGCAGTACTTC

J: TRBJ2-3
V: TRBV6-1
size: .
D: TRBD2
CDR3: CASSGGTSGGTDTQYF
DNA: TGTGCCAGCAGTGGTGGGACTAGCGGCGGCACAGATACGCAGTATTTT

J: TRBJ1-2
V: TRBV18
size: .
D: .
CDR3: CASSRGHQLYGYTF
DNA: TGTGCCAGCTCGAGGGGACATCAACTTTATGGCTACACCTTC